The clone carrying this T cell receptor (beta chain) was detected only a few times. Criteria for exclusion of patients were uncontrolled infection, other autoimmune disease, pregnancy or lactation. PBMCs came from 9 to 10 ml fresh peripheral blood. The sample belongs to a study of T cells in Graves' hyperthyroidism and ophthalmopathy. In the study overall: Peripheral blood was collected at initial diagnosis, before any treatment.

V dropped 6 bases and J dropped 13; count of bases not matched to a gene: 15. Germline assignment: CDR1 MNHNS and CDR2 SASEGT. The CDR3 contains 14 residues. TCR beta CDR3 region amplification was performed from RNA transcripts. HTBI primers were the set used in a first-round RT-PCR of the TCR CDR3. Each CDR3 protein gets one entry after TCRdb re-called the multiplex PCR reads with MiXCR. The sample carries 200,000 to 250,000 distinct CDR3 sequences, more than 20% recorded once. This chain connects TRBV6-1 to TRBJ1-2; 9 bases are a match to TRBD1. The sequence came from a woman in her thirties or forties with Graves' ophthalmopathy. Sequenced: blood. As DNA, the CDR3 is TGTGCCAGCAGGGGGGGACAGGGCGAACTATGTTGCACCTTC. Translation gives CASRGGQGELCCTF.